A single sample is the source of the 8 T cell receptor beta chains below, sequenced in a study of T cell responses to AZD1222 COVID-19 vaccine. Assay used: immunoSEQ multiplex PCR; TCRdb lists only in-frame clones, some missing. Among 95,000 to 150,000 clones listed, around 86% were seen once. The specimen was peripheral blood, collected on day 0 of AZD1222 vaccination. These receptors were taken from an adult in good health.

This clone was found once. The chain is built from TRBV7-7 and TRBJ2-2, with 9 bases aligning to TRBD1. This CDR3 is 15 amino acids long. Trimming removed 5 bases from V and 2 bases from J; junction bases left unmatched: 3. Germline loops: CDR1 SSHAT, CDR2 FNYEAQ (reference sequence). This chain's CDR3 is CASSPDRGNTGELFF. CDR3 nucleotides: TGTGCCAGCAGCCCGGACAGGGGAAACACCGGGGAGCTGTTTTTT.

The chain joins TRBV29-1 to TRBJ2-3, with 9 nucleotides matching TRBD1. V shed 1 base, J shed 9 bases, and the junction held 14 bases outside the gene matches. The CDR3 has 16 residues. Germline CDR1 and CDR2: SQVTM and ANQGSEA. The chain's CDR3 is CSVEGEGTGFIATQYF. In DNA, the CDR3 is TGCAGCGTTGAAGGCGAAGGGACAGGGTTTATCGCCACGCAGTATTTT.

This chain connects TRBV3-1 (or the pseudogene TRBV3-2) to TRBJ2-7, with D perhaps TRBD2 (7 bases). The ends were cut back, 0 bases at V and 7 bases at J, with 13 bases in the middle. The CDR3 spans 14 residues. CDR1 is LGHDT and CDR2 is YNNKEL in the germline V gene (reference sequence). The CDR3 region has the DNA TGTGCCAGCAGCCAAGAGGGGGGGACACGGGAGCAGTACTTC. Its translation: CASSQEGGTREQYF.

V and J are TRBV4-2 and TRBJ2-5, with a tentative D call TRBD2 (6 bases). Germline loops: CDR1 LGHNA, CDR2 YNFKEQ. The CDR3 is made up of 18 amino acids. The germline V and J ends were trimmed by 0 bases and 2 bases, with 19 bases remaining between them. Written as DNA, the CDR3 is TGTGCCAGCAGCCAAGATACGGGGGTCCTTGCGGCACAAGAGACCCAGTACTTC. Amino acids: CASSQDTGVLAAQETQYF.

The CDR3 is CASSPKRQMNTEAFF. CDR3 bases: TGTGCCAGCAGCCCAAAGCGGCAGATGAACACTGAAGCTTTCTTT. The V gene is TRBV7-8, the J gene TRBJ1-1; D gene ambiguous. Germline-derived CDR1 and CDR2 are SGHVS and FQNEAQ. This CDR3 comprises 15 residues. V was shortened by 5 bases and J by 0 bases, with 13 bases between the two germline ends.

The chain is built from TRBV7-9 and TRBJ1-1; 9 nucleotides match TRBD1. V lost 5 bases and J lost 5; bases outside the gene matches: 6. From germline, CDR1 is SEHNR and CDR2 FQNEAQ (reference sequence). CDR3 size: 14 residues. The CDR3: CASSPGTGSTEAFF. For the CDR3, the DNA is TGTGCCAGCAGCCCCGGGACAGGGAGTACTGAAGCTTTCTTT.

The V call is TRBV6-1, the J call TRBJ1-3; 7 bases agree with TRBD1. The J segment lost 0 bases and the V segment lost 2 bases, leaving 4 bases of the junction unmatched. From germline, CDR1 is MNHNS and CDR2 SASEGT. The CDR3 is 16 residues long. DNA for the CDR3: TGTGCCAGCAGTGAAACAGGGACAGTCTCTGGAAACACCATATATTTT. Protein product: CASSETGTVSGNTIYF.

The V gene is TRBV9, the J gene TRBJ2-1, with D tentatively TRBD1 (5 bases). The V gene lost 0 bases and the J gene lost 9 bases, with 13 bases spanning the gap. The CDR3 covers 14 residues. The V gene's germline CDR1 is SGDLS and CDR2 YYNGEE. For the CDR3, the DNA is TGTGCCAGCAGCGTAGGTGGGGCTACGGCTGAGCAGTTCTTC. Its protein product is CASSVGGATAEQFF.